This T cell receptor (beta chain) was obtained from a study of blood T cells in healthy people across ages. Findings of the study overall: The fall in TCR beta diversity per million T cells was roughly linear with age. Without sorted subsets, naive and antigen-experienced compartments could not be conclusively compared. Diversity was higher, and naive CD4+ cells more numerous, in long-lived donors than in aged donors.

CDR3 size: 15 residues. Germline V lookup: CDR1 SGHRS, CDR2 YFSETQ. V was cut by 2 bases and J by 3 bases, with 12 bases left in between. Using a J-beta primer mix together with a sample-barcoded 5' primer, a second PCR was run for roughly 6 to 12 cycles. Each TCR beta cDNA got a 12-nucleotide random molecular identifier. TCRdb called the 5' RACE reads again in MiXCR, with one record for every CDR3 protein. The data contain around 870,000 distinct CDR3 sequences, about 30% of them singletons. As concerns this clonotype: Antigen: not known.

The V and J genes are TRBV5-1 and TRBJ2-1, with D tentatively TRBD1 or TRBD2 (5 bases each). This sequence originates from a woman aged 80 or over in good health. Sequencing input: blood. In DNA form, the CDR3 reads TGCGCCAGCAGCTTCCGGGACGGGCACTACAATGAGCAGTTCTTC. Amino acid sequence: CASSFRDGHYNEQFF.